The next 21 T cell receptor beta chains were all read from a single sample in a study of blood T cell repertoires in COVID-19. The table came from immunoSEQ multiplex PCR; TCRdb's copy has only in-frame clones and leaves some out. The sample yields roughly 400,000 clones, roughly 90% seen once. Sequencing input: PBMCs or T cells enriched from blood (not recorded which). These receptors all come from a woman younger than 30 who had been exposed to COVID-19.

This sequence joins TRBV3-1 (or the pseudogene TRBV3-2) and TRBJ1-2; tentative D call: TRBD1 (6 bases). Germline V gene lookup returns CDR1 LGHDT and CDR2 YNNKEL (reference sequence). This CDR3 contains 16 residues. V lost 1 base and J 8 bases, leaving 20 bases between the germline ends. The CDR3 is CASSQAELQGSVGYTF. CDR3 bases: TGTGCCAGCAGCCAAGCGGAGCTACAGGGCTCGGTCGGCTACACCTTC.

The chain links TRBV6-5 to TRBJ2-1; 7 nucleotides line up with TRBD2. V gave up 7 bases and J gave up 4 bases; unmatched junction bases: 7. In germline, CDR1 is MNHEY, CDR2 SVGAGI. The CDR3 has 14 amino acids. CDR3 sequence reads: CASNPWGGYNEQFF. DNA of the CDR3: TGTGCCAGCAACCCCTGGGGGGGTTACAATGAGCAGTTCTTC.

The chain has TRBV6-6 and TRBJ2-1, with TRBD2 identical over 14 bases. The CDR3 loop spans 16 amino acids. With 6 bases clipped from V and 8 bases from J, the junction kept 9 bases outside the gene matches. Germline-derived CDR1 and CDR2 are MNHNY and SVGAGI (reference sequence). CDR3 amino acids: CASSDRLAGGPHEQFF. DNA for the CDR3: TGTGCCAGCAGCGACCGACTAGCGGGGGGGCCTCATGAGCAGTTCTTC.

This clone turned up a few times. The chain couples TRBV28 to TRBJ1-5; TRBD1 is a possible D gene (6 bases). This CDR3 spans 16 amino acids. Germline loops: CDR1 MDHEN, CDR2 SYDVKM. Trimming removed 6 bases at V and 7 bases at J, with 22 bases between. CDR3 residues: CASSLFLTGTGQPQHF. CDR3 DNA sequence: TGTGCCAGCAGCCTATTTTTAACAGGGACGGGGCAGCCCCAGCATTTT.

The V call is TRBV7-6, the J call TRBJ2-7, with 8 bases lining up with TRBD1. Germline V gene data show CDR1 as SGHVS and CDR2 as FNYEAQ. V dropped 5 bases and J dropped 6; count of bases not matched to a gene: 15. The CDR3 has 16 residues. The CDR3 loop is CASSPLGTGGVSEQYF. The CDR3 DNA reads as TGTGCCAGCAGCCCGCTTGGGACAGGAGGTGTTTCCGAGCAGTACTTC.

This clone turned up a few times. The chain couples TRBV14 to TRBJ1-1; TRBD1 aligns across 7 bases. The germline V gene encodes CDR1 SGHDN and CDR2 FVKESK. This CDR3 contains 17 residues. Trimming cost V 0 bases and J 3 bases; bases outside gene matches: 10. The CDR3 DNA reads as TGTGCCAGCAGCCAAGATCGGGCAGGGGGGCTACACACTGAAGCTTTCTTT. This gives the protein CASSQDRAGGLHTEAFF.

This clone came up a few times. The rearrangement joins TRBV30 to TRBJ2-7, with TRBD1 matching over 10 bases. Germline V lookup: CDR1 GTSNPN, CDR2 SVGIG (reference sequence). This CDR3 has 12 residues. The V and J ends lost 5 bases and 5 bases, in that order; junction bases with no gene match: 3. The CDR3 loop reads CAWGTGVNEQYF. The CDR3 DNA reads as TGTGCCTGGGGGACAGGGGTCAACGAGCAGTACTTC.

The chain uses TRBV5-1 and TRBJ2-2, with 8 positions matching TRBD1. CDR1 and CDR2 from the germline V gene are SGHRS and YFSETQ. V lost 4 bases to trimming and J lost 6 bases; unmatched junction nucleotides: 11. The CDR3 sequence is 16 residues long. As DNA, the CDR3 is TGCGCCAGCAGCCCGCGGACAGGGATTACACCCGGGGAGCTGTTTTTT. Translating gives CASSPRTGITPGELFF.

V and J are TRBV6-2 or TRBV6-3 and TRBJ1-2; D unclear. This CDR3 comprises 16 residues. Germline lookup yields CDR1 MNHEY and CDR2 SVGEGT. Deletions cut 0 bases from V and 0 bases from J, with 11 bases between. The CDR3 protein is CASSYSGGNTNYGYTF. CDR3 DNA: TGTGCCAGCAGTTACTCAGGAGGGAATACTAACTATGGCTACACCTTC.

Only one count was recorded for this clone. V gene TRBV7-2 combines with J gene TRBJ1-2, with 9 bases lining up with TRBD1. CDR1 is SGHTA, CDR2 FQGNSA, per germline. J lost 8 bases, V lost 1 base, and 8 bases had no gene match. The CDR3 covers 15 residues. CDR3 in amino acids: CASSLGGQGIRGYTF. CDR3 bases: TGTGCCAGCAGCTTAGGGGGACAGGGAATCCGCGGCTACACCTTC.

The chain recombines TRBV11-2 with TRBJ2-7, with D possibly TRBD1 on 7 matching bases. The CDR3 totals 11 residues. In germline, CDR1 is SGHAT, CDR2 FQNNGV. Trimming shortened V by 5 bases and J by 9 bases, and 11 bases separated the two germline ends. The CDR3 loop is CASSPQGGQYF. The DNA of the CDR3 is TGTGCCAGCAGCCCTCAGGGGGGGCAGTACTTC.

The chain couples TRBV9 to TRBJ1-1; 7 nucleotides line up with TRBD1. V shed 0 bases and J 6 bases; nucleotides not matched to a gene: 5. The length of the CDR3 is 14 residues. Germline V gene data show CDR1 as SGDLS and CDR2 as YYNGEE. CDR3 amino acids: CASSVETGYAEAFF. Written as DNA, the CDR3 is TGTGCCAGCAGCGTAGAGACAGGGTACGCTGAAGCTTTCTTT.

This clone came up once. J is TRBJ2-7 and V is TRBV3-1 (or the pseudogene TRBV3-2), with 7 bases lining up with TRBD1. CDR1 and CDR2 (germline): LGHDT, YNNKEL (reference sequence). V lost 1 base to trimming and J lost 3 bases; unmatched junction nucleotides: 9. This CDR3 contains 16 residues. The CDR3 protein is CASSQAGTVLFYEQYF. In DNA, the CDR3 is TGTGCCAGCAGCCAAGCCGGGACAGTGCTGTTCTACGAGCAGTACTTC.

The V and J genes are TRBV5-4 and TRBJ1-1; D is unclear. Between the trimmed V and J ends, which lost 4 bases and 4 bases, there was a span of 11 bases. The CDR3 has 13 amino acids. The germline CDR1 and CDR2 sequences are SGHNT and YYREEE (reference sequence). The CDR3 DNA reads TGTGCCAGCAGCATCATCGGGAGCACTGAAGCTTTCTTT. Protein product: CASSIIGSTEAFF.

The genes are TRBV28 and TRBJ1-5; D unresolved. CDR1 is MDHEN and CDR2 is SYDVKM in the germline V gene. Trimming took off 7 bases at V and 5 bases at J, with 21 bases between the two ends. CDR3 size: 16 residues. CDR3 sequence: CASTKPDREADQPQHF. The DNA for the CDR3 is TGTGCCAGCACCAAACCGGACCGGGAGGCGGATCAGCCCCAGCATTTT.

J is TRBJ1-1 and V is TRBV9, with a tentative D call TRBD1 (6 bases). Germline CDR1 and CDR2: SGDLS and YYNGEE. The CDR3 runs to 16 residues. The V gene lost 3 bases and the J gene lost 0 bases, with 15 bases spanning the gap. This chain's CDR3 is CASSGGAGALNTEAFF. The CDR3 DNA follows: TGTGCCAGCAGCGGAGGGGCAGGGGCACTGAACACTGAAGCTTTCTTT.

The chain joins TRBV3-1 (or the pseudogene TRBV3-2) to TRBJ2-7; D is unresolved. The CDR3 consists of 15 residues. Trimming took 1 base from V and 0 from J, leaving 10 bases between them. Looked up from germline, CDR1 is LGHDT and CDR2 is YNNKEL (reference sequence). The CDR3 sequence: CASSQGLSPSYEQYF. CDR3 coding DNA: TGTGCCAGCAGCCAAGGTCTCTCCCCCTCCTACGAGCAGTACTTC.

V and J are TRBV15 and TRBJ2-1, with 14 positions matching TRBD2. The V and J ends lost 5 bases and 9 bases, in that order; junction bases with no gene match: 12. Germline CDR1 and CDR2: LNHNV and YYDKDF (reference sequence). The CDR3 has 17 residues. In nucleotides, the CDR3 is TGTGCCACCAGCCCACTCAGGACTAGCGGGGGGTGGGGTGAGCAGTTCTTC. Its protein product is CATSPLRTSGGWGEQFF.

This rearrangement joins TRBV7-2 to TRBJ2-2, with 8 bases aligning to TRBD2. Germline trimming cut 10 bases from V and 2 bases from J; bases unmatched to any gene: 6. The CDR3 totals 14 residues. The germline V gene has CDR1 SGHTA and CDR2 FQGNSA. The CDR3 sequence: CATRTSYNTGELFF. The DNA for the CDR3 is TGTGCCACCCGGACTAGCTATAACACCGGGGAGCTGTTTTTT.

V usage is TRBV6-9 and J usage is TRBJ2-5, with TRBD1 matching over 7 bases. Germline loops: CDR1 MNHGY, CDR2 SVAAGI. The length of the CDR3 is 14 residues. Losses at the gene ends were 7 bases for V and 4 bases for J; bases not matched to a gene: 9. CDR3 protein: CASNPPRGRETQYF. The CDR3 DNA reads TGTGCCAGCAACCCCCCGAGGGGGCGAGAGACCCAGTACTTC.

V and J are TRBV28 and TRBJ2-7; D may be TRBD1 (9 bases). Per the germline V gene, CDR1 is MDHEN and CDR2 is SYDVKM. This CDR3 is 16 amino acids long. The V and J ends lost 3 bases and 2 bases respectively, with 17 bases between them. The CDR3 bases are TGTGCCAGCAGTTTGCTCGGGGGGGACAGGGCCTACGAGCAGTACTTC. It codes for CASSLLGGDRAYEQYF.